A selection of T cell receptor beta chains follows, all from one sample in a study of CD8 T cells in ankylosing spondylitis. TCRdb ran MiXCR on the 5' RACE reads and lists one entry per CDR3 protein. The sample records 650,000 to 800,000 distinct CDR3 sequences, over 15% being singletons. The specimen sequenced was blood, either unsorted or a sorted T cell fraction (not recorded which). These receptors were obtained from a male donor with ankylosing spondylitis. The conserved cysteine and the conserved F or W are not part of the CDR3 here.

j_gene,v_gene,CDR3aa
TRBJ1-1,TRBV20-1,SARSPGGRVVTEAF
TRBJ2-5,TRBV29-1,SVEDSRGETQY
TRBJ2-7,TRBV27,ASSLSGGGPYEQY
TRBJ1-5,TRBV3-1,ASSLKLAIPVPQH
TRBJ2-7,TRBV20-1,SARQTSGRAKDEQY
TRBJ1-2,TRBV29-1,SVQSLDLGGYT
TRBJ2-3,TRBV3-1,ASSQASGGARDTQY
TRBJ2-1,TRBV12-3/TRBV12-4,ASISRSANYNEQF
TRBJ2-7,TRBV6-2/TRBV6-3,ASGDPRDEQY
TRBJ2-1,TRBV3-1,ASSQDIGGPSYNEQF
TRBJ2-3,TRBV5-1,ASNLGATSDTQY
TRBJ2-1,TRBV20-1,SASPRLLAGFRDEQF
TRBJ2-1,TRBV5-1,ASSLAAGAGGPAEQF
TRBJ2-1,TRBV3-1,ASSQRGDYEQF
TRBJ2-1,TRBV4-3,ASSQGLAGTYNEQF
TRBJ2-3,TRBV11-3,ASSPSEYRNTDTQY
TRBJ1-5,TRBV12-5,ASDSSGQGPWPQH
TRBJ2-6,TRBV7-2,ASSPQGGSSGANVLT
TRBJ2-7,TRBV7-9,ASSPGTELSYEQY
TRBJ2-3,TRBV12-3/TRBV12-4,ASSRLATSTDTQY
TRBJ1-1,TRBV6-5,ASSYLQGANTEAF
TRBJ2-5,TRBV29-1,SVGPTGVETQY
TRBJ2-7,TRBV12-3/TRBV12-4,ASSLNTGGPHEQY
TRBJ1-1,TRBV9,ASSDEQGERTEAF
TRBJ2-5,TRBV10-2,ASIQDSPGETQY
TRBJ2-7,TRBV10-3,AISETANEQY
TRBJ2-7,TRBV10-3,AITQEASYEQY
TRBJ1-2,TRBV10-3,AISPTAQDGYT